This T cell receptor beta chain was recovered during a study of PD-1 blockade in classical Hodgkin lymphoma (dated by TCRdb to about 2020). With regard to the full study: Nivolumab dosing was 3 mg/kg intravenously every 2 weeks, continuing until either disease progression or unacceptable toxicity. The study used CyTOF and TCR beta sequencing to define a peripheral blood immune signature of response to PD-1 blockade in classical Hodgkin lymphoma. Here is what the overall study found, with its caveats: Diversity was lower in patients who began nivolumab less than 1 year after ASCT, so these patients were left out of later analyses to avoid confounding by immune reconstitution. Trial patients achieving complete response had baseline diversity similar to newly diagnosed patients, whereas partial responders and progressors had significantly lower diversity. Only a single clinical trial cohort was studied, and what caused the repertoire differences, possibly disease activity or prior therapy, remained undefined. Baseline TCR diversity was reported to be lower in newly diagnosed patients than in healthy donors and to be lower still in relapsed/refractory patients. CD4+ but not CD8+ TCR diversity rose significantly by C4D1 (p=0.0027 vs p=0.16), most apparent in complete responders (p=0.02).

Genomic DNA was isolated using the Qiagen DNeasy kit from unsorted PBMCs as well as from negatively selected CD4+ and CD8+ fractions. TCR beta CDR3 regions were subjected to amplification by immunoSEQ multiplex PCR with primers that anneal to V and J segments. A synthetic immune receptor repertoire was used to minimize amplification bias, and any residual bias was removed computationally once sequencing was done. Turning to the authors' computational methods: Custom Python scripts were used to quantify repertoire diversity as the Shannon entropy index. Unsorted, CD4+ and CD8+ repertoires were analyzed separately, except for combined analyses in which CD4+ and CD8+ sequences were merged in silico. A clone was considered expanded if an increase in frequency of at least 2-fold after treatment relative to C1D1 was found, and a pseudocount of 0.5 was applied to clones undetected at baseline. Clones with 0 or 1 copy at C1D1 were defined as singleton clones, while clones with 2 or more copies were defined as non-singleton clones. Clones expanded in unsorted samples were annotated as CD4+, CD8+ or unknown by matching protein sequences in sorted samples from the same patient. Wilcoxon tests were applied to paired samples to test diversity changes from C1D1 to C4D1. What TCRdb holds here is the immuneACCESS table cut down to in-frame rearrangements. Part of the clones is not present; checked against another copy, under half of the missing clones reflect an unresolved V gene, and the others are unexplained. The DNA was the basis for D and trimming; V, J and clone size are from that table. The table for this sample lists some 100,000 clones; more than 85% of them were counted only once. More than 6.5% of the sample goes to the ten largest clones.

Taken from the germline V gene, the CDR1 and CDR2 loops are SGHAT and FQNNGV. The CDR3 holds 15 amino acids from the cysteine to the phenylalanine. The read is trimmed to its CDR3 DNA, 45 bases read in frame from base 1. Trimmed from V: 5 bases; trimmed from J: 5 bases; junction bases lacking a gene match: 12. Concerning this clone itself: Its antigen is not yet known. Base quality data are lacking; no much larger clone is found one base away.

Interpreted using the paper, the time point label stands for: cycle 2 day 1 (C2D1) of nivolumab. Every trial patient had relapsed after autologous stem cell transplantation, and cohorts A, B and C differed in prior brentuximab vedotin exposure. The trial cohort included around 56 patients with relapsed/refractory classical Hodgkin lymphoma, and each patient had a best overall response of complete response, partial response or progressive disease. Trial patients were treated with single-agent nivolumab in the multi-cohort phase II CheckMate 205 trial. An independent review committee assessed best overall response using the 2007 International Working Group response criteria. Trial PBMCs were collected just before the start of nivolumab (C1D1) and during therapy at cycle 2 day 1 and cycle 4 day 1. Peripheral blood was collected in 8 mL Vacutainer Cell Preparation Tubes, from which PBMCs were isolated by centrifugation and then cryopreserved.

The receptor's source is a human donor with classical Hodgkin lymphoma. Recombination joined TRBV11-2 with TRBJ2-7, with TRBD2 identical over 7 junction bases. Sample: peripheral blood mononuclear cells (PBMCs), taken before the second cycle of nivolumab. The DNA is TGTGCCAGCAGCGACCGGTTGACTAGCCTCGACGAGCAGTACTTC. This translates into CASSDRLTSLDEQYF.